Listed here are 20 T cell receptor beta chains from one sample, sequenced in a study of T cells in Graves' hyperthyroidism and ophthalmopathy. Amplified TCR beta CDR3 regions derived from RNA transcripts. A first-round RT-PCR of the TCR CDR3 used the HTBI primer set. TCRdb re-called the multiplex PCR reads through MiXCR, storing one row per CDR3 protein. The sample contains around 300,000 distinct CDR3 sequences, roughly 13% of which appear only once. The sample comprised blood. Receptor source: a woman aged 25-40 years with Graves' hyperthyroidism that later progressed to Graves' ophthalmopathy.

This clonotype was detected a few times. J is TRBJ1-6 and V is TRBV24-1; 10 bases agree with TRBD1. This CDR3 has 18 residues. CDR1 and CDR2 from the germline V gene are KGHDR and SFDVKD. J lost 6 bases, V lost 11 bases, and 18 bases had no gene match. The CDR3: CAMPWTGQGPVGNSPLHF. CDR3 coding DNA: TGTGCCATGCCTTGGACGGGACAGGGGCCGGTGGGTAATTCACCCCTCCACTTT.

This clonotype has more than one count but fewer than ten. The chain combines TRBV24-1 with TRBJ1-2; 8 positions match TRBD1. V lost 6 bases to trimming and J lost 7 bases; unmatched junction nucleotides: 15. This CDR3 is 16 amino acids long. Germline CDR1 reads KGHDR; CDR2 reads SFDVKD. The CDR3 DNA is TGTGCCACCAGTATGCCGGGTGTGGACAGGGCGTCTGGCTACACCTTC. Its translation is CATSMPGVDRASGYTF.

This clonotype has at least ten counts. This chain joins TRBV11-3 and TRBJ2-2; D uncertain. V was trimmed by 0 bases and J by 4 bases, leaving 3 bases between them. Germline CDR1 is SGHNT and CDR2 is YENEEA. The CDR3 covers 13 residues. The CDR3 DNA sequence: TGTGCCAGCAGCTTAGATCCCACCGGGGAGCTGTTTTTT. It codes for CASSLDPTGELFF.

This clonotype occurred many times. The chain uses TRBV5-6 and TRBJ2-7; D is perhaps TRBD1 or TRBD2 (5 bases each). CDR1 is SGHDT, CDR2 YYEEEE, per germline. Between the trimmed V and J ends, which lost 2 bases and 4 bases, there was a span of 10 bases. The CDR3 is made up of 13 amino acids. The CDR3 DNA follows: TGTGCCAGCAGCTTAGGGACGAGGTACGAGCAGTACTTC. Its protein product is CASSLGTRYEQYF.

This clonotype was seen a handful of times. J is TRBJ2-2 and V is TRBV4-3; D gene ambiguous. Trimming removed 4 bases at V and 4 bases at J, with 13 bases between. The CDR3 spans 15 residues. Germline CDR1 reads LGHNA; CDR2 reads YSLEER. The CDR3 DNA reads as TGCGCCAGCAGCCCCAAGGAGATAATCACCGGGGAGCTGTTTTTT. This translates into CASSPKEIITGELFF.

Many counts were recorded for this clonotype. The chain is built from TRBV28 and TRBJ2-7; TRBD2 might be the D (5 bases). CDR1 and CDR2 from the germline V gene are MDHEN and SYDVKM. The CDR3 spans 13 residues. Trimming removed 7 bases at V and 2 bases at J, with 12 bases between. The CDR3: CASKGLLAYEQYF. The CDR3, as DNA: TGTGCCAGCAAAGGGCTACTAGCCTACGAGCAGTACTTC.

This clonotype was seen many times. The rearrangement links TRBV5-1 to TRBJ1-5; TRBD1 might be the D (5 bases). The V gene's germline CDR1 is SGHRS and CDR2 YFSETQ. The CDR3 runs 14 residues. V was clipped by 8 bases and J by 2 bases, with 14 bases between them. This CDR3 reads CARGGRRCNQPQHF. The CDR3 DNA is TGCGCCAGGGGGGGACGGCGCTGCAATCAGCCCCAGCATTTT.

Comment on this clonotype: This may be a read error: a much more frequent sequence differs by one nucleotide. CDR3 protein: CASRGLAGVDNEQFF. CDR3 coding DNA: TGTGCCAGCAGAGGACTAGCGGGAGTGGACAATGAGCAGTTCTTC. The rearrangement uses TRBV6-2 or TRBV6-3 and TRBJ2-1; 13 bases agree with TRBD2. The CDR3 sequence is 15 residues long. V lost 6 bases, J lost 5 bases, and 4 bases stayed unmatched. Germline values: CDR1 MNHEY, CDR2 SVGEGT.

Many counts were recorded for this clonotype. The chain combines TRBV10-3 with TRBJ2-3, with 8 nucleotides matching TRBD1. V lost 8 bases and J lost 2; bases outside the gene matches: 12. The germline CDR1 and CDR2 sequences are ENHRY and SYGVKD. The CDR3 runs to 16 residues. The CDR3 DNA sequence: TGTGCCATCGGTGCTGAGAGACAGGGGCTCACAGATACGCAGTATTTT. Encoded protein: CAIGAERQGLTDTQYF.

The V and J genes are TRBV19 and TRBJ1-2; TRBD1 aligns across 10 bases. Germline CDR1 and CDR2: LNHDA and SQIVND (reference sequence). This CDR3 contains 14 residues. V was clipped by 5 bases and J by 8 bases; unmatched bases: 8. The CDR3 DNA sequence: TGTGCCAGTAGTGTCTCGGGACAGGGGCGCGGCTACACCTTC. This gives the protein CASSVSGQGRGYTF.

This clonotype was picked up many times. This chain joins TRBV24-1 and TRBJ1-2; 11 bases map to TRBD1. CDR1 and CDR2 (germline): KGHDR, SFDVKD. The CDR3 covers 13 residues. The V gene end was trimmed by 9 bases and the J gene end by 6 bases; junction bases not matched to a gene: 5. Here the CDR3 DNA reads TGTGCCACCCGGGGACAGGGGGTTGATGGCTACACCTTC. This translates into CATRGQGVDGYTF.

This rearrangement joins TRBV28 to TRBJ2-5; 7 bases map to TRBD1. Germline CDR1 MDHEN, CDR2 SYDVKM. The V and J ends lost 6 bases and 0 bases, in that order; junction bases with no gene match: 7. The length of the CDR3 is 15 residues. CDR3 region: CASRQGLGDQETQYF. CDR3 nucleotide sequence: TGTGCCAGCAGACAGGGGTTGGGGGACCAAGAGACCCAGTACTTC.

To note about this clonotype: This may come from a read error, since a much larger clone is one base off. This chain joins TRBV4-3 and TRBJ1-1; D remains unclear. The CDR3 spans 14 residues. Germline CDR1 is LGHNA and CDR2 is YSLEER. The DNA for the CDR3 is TGCGCCAGCAGCCAGCGGTGGGAGAACACTGAAGCTTCCTTT. As protein: CASSQRWENTEASF.

This clonotype was counted many times. The gene calls are TRBV10-3 and TRBJ2-1; TRBD2 matches at 8 bases. Germline V CDR1 and CDR2: ENHRY, SYGVKD. This CDR3 has 15 amino acids. V lost 5 bases and J lost 0; bases outside the gene matches: 3. The CDR3 reads CAISTSGNSYNEQFF. DNA of the CDR3: TGTGCCATCAGTACTAGCGGCAACTCCTACAATGAGCAGTTCTTC.

This clonotype was counted at least ten times. V gene TRBV6-1 combines with J gene TRBJ2-5; the D is unclear. Deletions cut 4 bases from V and 4 bases from J, with 13 bases between. The CDR3 length is 14 residues. The germline CDR1 and CDR2 sequences are MNHNS and SASEGT. As DNA, the CDR3 is TGTGCCAGCAGTGGTTCGGTCGGGTCAGAGACCCAGTACTTC. Protein product: CASSGSVGSETQYF.

There are many counts of this clonotype. This chain links TRBV20-1 with TRBJ2-1; 7 nucleotides align to TRBD2. V shed 4 bases, J shed 3 bases, and the junction held 9 bases outside the gene matches. The length of the CDR3 is 15 residues. The V gene's germline CDR1 is DFQATT and CDR2 SNEGSKA (reference sequence). The CDR3 DNA reads TGCAGTGCTACAGGAGCGGGAACCCTCTACAATGAGCAGTTCTTC. It codes for CSATGAGTLYNEQFF.

This rearrangement joins TRBV6-1 to TRBJ1-1; TRBD1 aligns across 8 bases. V lost 7 bases to trimming and J lost 3 bases; unmatched junction nucleotides: 10. The CDR3 extends over 15 amino acids. Per germline, CDR1 MNHNS and CDR2 SASEGT. CDR3 residues: CASIPGQGKYTEAFF. In DNA form, the CDR3 reads TGTGCCAGCATCCCAGGACAGGGAAAATACACTGAAGCTTTCTTT.

Many counts were recorded for this clonotype. V gene TRBV6-2 or TRBV6-3 combines with J gene TRBJ2-2, with TRBD2 matching 11 bases. The CDR3 is 18 residues long. From germline, CDR1 is MNHEY and CDR2 SVGEGT. With 0 bases clipped from V and 6 bases from J, the junction kept 9 bases outside the gene matches. The CDR3 nucleotides are TGTGCCAGCAGTTACTCGAAACTAGCGGGAGTCGGTCCCGGGGAGCTGTTTTTT. This codes for CASSYSKLAGVGPGELFF.

In the case of this clonotype: This may arise from a read error, as a much more abundant clone is one base away. V and J are TRBV19 and TRBJ1-4; tentatively, D is TRBD1 (5 bases). Germline-derived CDR1 and CDR2 are LNHDA and SQIVND (reference sequence). The CDR3 runs to 14 residues. The CDR3 DNA follows: TGTGCCAGCCGACAGATTGCAACTAATGAAGAACTGTTTTTT. This encodes CASRQIATNEELFF.

This clonotype came up many times. The rearrangement links TRBV7-9 to TRBJ2-5; D is tentatively TRBD1 or TRBD2 (5 bases each). Germline V CDR1 and CDR2: SEHNR, FQNEAQ (reference sequence). The CDR3 extends over 12 amino acids. The V end was cut by 5 bases, the J end by 13 bases, with 17 bases between. CDR3 bases: TGTGCCAGCAGCGATGGTAGGGGACCGCCGTACTTC. It is translated as CASSDGRGPPYF.